The present T cell receptor (beta chain) was sequenced within a study of cytotoxic CD8 clonotypes in ibrutinib-treated CLL. Study-wide context: The samples contained a few hundred thousand productive templates on average. They also contained an average of about 100,000 productive rearrangements. Study-level results: Public clonotypes were seen rarely and were contracted or stable on treatment. Progressing and sustained-remission patients had different sampling times. At ibrutinib response, clonality increased, and at progression it declined back toward baseline.

V lost 1 base and J lost 5; bases outside the gene matches: 9. Germline loops: CDR1 MGHRA, CDR2 YSYEKL. The CDR3 runs to 17 residues. Points on this clone: The antigen is undetermined.

Sequencing used immunoSEQ multiplex PCR; TCRdb keeps in-frame clones, though not all of them. The sample shows 300,000 or so clones, around 66% of them seen only once. This sample comprised PBMCs, obtained after 36 months of ibrutinib treatment. The clonotype was recovered from a human donor with chronic lymphocytic leukemia. This chain joins TRBV4-1 and TRBJ2-2, with 8 bases matching TRBD2. CDR3 sequence (DNA): TGCGCCAGCAGCCAAGTGGTAGCGGGGTTTCCGACCGGGGAGCTGTTTTTT. It specifies CASSQVVAGFPTGELFF.